This TCR beta chain was observed in a study of OX40 agonist ivuxolimab in advanced cancers. Turning to the study itself: Those enrolled were 82.7% male, with a mean age of about 60 years and ages from roughly 23 to 80. Study observations and caveats: More expanded clones were found, on average, in CD8+ than in CD4+ T cells.

Drawing of blood for sampling happened at baseline, at cycle 4 day 1, and at cycle 7 day 1. Here immunoSEQ multiplex PCR was the method, and the copy in TCRdb shows in-frame clones only, minus some. The repertoire has 45,000 to 55,000 clones, approximately 94% of them found once; the top ten carry approximately 12%. Details on this clone: Its antigen is as yet unknown.

The germline gives CDR1 SGHDT, CDR2 YYEEEE. V gave up 0 bases and J gave up 5 bases; unmatched junction bases: 7. There are 15 residues in the CDR3. V gene TRBV5-6 combines with J gene TRBJ2-5, with 7 nucleotides matching TRBD2. This sample comprised CD4+ or CD8+ T cells sorted from blood, obtained in a trial of the OX40 agonist ivuxolimab. The clonotype originates from an adult with an advanced solid tumor such as melanoma, head and neck, liver or kidney cancer. The CDR3 DNA follows: TGTGCCAGCAGCTTGGGTGGCGGGAGCGGGGAGACCCAGTACTTC. Translating gives CASSLGGGSGETQYF.